A single T cell receptor (beta chain) is shown here with its context. The antigen this receptor binds is unknown. No clone much larger than this one lies a single base away; base qualities are absent. Trimming removed 3 bases from V and 2 bases from J, leaving 8 bases between the germline ends. From its cysteine to its phenylalanine, the CDR3 spans 15 amino acids. The sequence is cut down to CDR3 DNA, 45 bases in frame from base 1. Via the germline V gene (reference sequence), CDR1 is LNHDA and CDR2 SQIVND. Amplification of TCR beta CDR3 regions was carried out from RNA transcripts. The TCR CDR3 was subjected to a first round of RT-PCR using the HTBI primer set and the Qiagen OneStep RT-PCR kit. Libraries were constructed in a second round of multiplex PCR, after which size selection and purification were carried out. The libraries were sequenced on an Illumina HiSeq2000 using paired-end 100 bp reads. Per the authors' processing: Raw data were processed with SOAPnuke, discarding reads with adapters, uncalled bases, mean Phred below 15, or no exact constant-primer or identifier match. High-quality paired reads were merged with COPE v1.2.5, and unique nucleotide sequences were defined as clonotypes. MiTCR v1.1 was used to align the clonotypes against IMGT TRBV, TRBD and TRBJ reference segments. Analysis was restricted to V-J combinations with a frequency above 0.0001, which covered about 99% of repertoires. A TCS score was defined as the ratio of F50 (clonal expansion) to E x V (chaos), with BLOSUM62-based TCRdist applied between CDR3 peptides within each V-J. Welch's t-statistics and random forest reduced fewer than 600 V-J features to about 12, which were used in a naive Bayes classifier (R e1071). In TCRdb, the public reads were trimmed at Q25 with fastp and aligned with MiXCR, with productive beta chains retained. Each entry is one CDR3 protein sequence, shown with its most common DNA and genes. What appears here as the V and J calls and clone size reflects TCRdb's work, not the paper's. For this sample there are hundreds of thousands of distinct CDR3 sequences; roughly 15% appear just once. The ten most abundant clones make up roughly a tenth of the sample.

A patient counted as having stable Graves' hyperthyroidism if no progression to ophthalmopathy occurred over 18 months of follow-up. Hyperthyroidism patients were aged 18 to 65 years and newly diagnosed, with disease duration of less than 2 months. Patients with uncontrolled infections, other autoimmune diseases, pregnancy or lactation were excluded. Diagnoses were established on the basis of clinical symptoms, serum thyroxine and TRAb, thyroid ultrasound, and orbital computed tomography. PBMCs were separated from 8 to 10 ml of fresh peripheral blood using Ficoll-Paque density gradient centrifugation. Trizol reagent was used to extract total RNA, and RNA quality was then checked on an Agilent 2100 Bioanalyzer. The sample belongs to a study of T cells in Graves' hyperthyroidism and ophthalmopathy (dated by TCRdb to the late 2010s). At the level of the whole study: Peripheral blood samples were taken at the time of initial diagnosis, prior to any treatment. According to the paper, TCR Vbeta CDR3 sequencing was carried out on about 140 peripheral blood samples, which came from 40 to 45 ophthalmopathy, approximately 78 hyperthyroidism and some 17 progressor patients. After blood sampling, hyperthyroidism patients were treated with methimazole at a starting dose of 30 mg daily, and ophthalmopathy patients were treated with high-dose intravenous methylprednisolone. To identify TCR V-J signatures that set the groups apart, the researchers used a discovery cohort of roughly 100 patients, made up of 43 with Graves' ophthalmopathy and 57 with stable Graves' hyperthyroidism. The study also compared thyroid tissue and blood T-cell repertoires from 5 to 7 Graves' hyperthyroidism patients. The 100 discovery patients were divided at random into training and test sets in a 7:3 ratio. An independent validation cohort of 18 to 20 hyperthyroidism patients and about 16 patients who later progressed to ophthalmopathy tested prospective prediction of ophthalmopathy.

Paper-wide results and their limitations: In cross-validation, a model built on a 13 V-J signature told ophthalmopathy apart from stable hyperthyroidism with roughly 87% sensitivity and 81% to 82% specificity, and in testing the same model reached 80%/75%. In validation, progression to ophthalmopathy was predicted by the model with around 70% sensitivity and roughly 76% specificity, a median of roughly 6.4 months before onset. Sample size was not statistically predetermined, and investigators were not blinded to group allocation. Most expanded thyroid clonotypes (frequency above 0.001) were also found in blood, which suggests that blood repertoires may mirror thyroid immune responses.

Sequencing was carried out using blood. The receptor chain draws on TRBV19 and TRBJ2-6; the D gene assignment is ambiguous. This receptor was identified in a woman between 18 and 29 years old with Graves' hyperthyroidism. Here the CDR3 is given as CASSIWGAGANVLTF. The DNA is as follows: TGTGCCAGTAGTATTTGGGGTGCTGGGGCCAACGTCCTGACTTTC.